This T cell receptor beta chain was sequenced during a study of T cell responses to AZD1222 COVID-19 vaccine. General study points: Breadth and depth of Spike-specific TCRs rose after two AZD1222 doses. Nearly half of spike-specific TCRs reportedly go after variant regions that carry no mutations.

Points on this clone: Its antigen is not identified.

This CDR3 region has 15 residues. Trimming took 4 bases from V and 3 from J, leaving 14 bases between them. The germline gives CDR1 SGHRS, CDR2 YFSETQ. TCRdb keeps only in-frame clones here, not all; method: immunoSEQ multiplex PCR. The sample records about 90,000 clones, approximately 90% being singletons. The sequence derives from an adult in good health. This chain joins TRBV5-1 and TRBJ1-5; the D is unclear. The source was peripheral blood, collected on day 0 of MenACWY control vaccination. CDR3 in DNA: TGCGCCAGCAGCCGAGGATTGGAGCCCAATCAGCCCCAGCATTTT. It yields the protein CASSRGLEPNQPQHF.